A single sample gave rise to the 30 T cell receptor beta chains below, sequenced in a study of cytomegalovirus exposure and HLA in healthy donors. The PCR employed 60 Vbeta primers together with 13 Jbeta primers. Using immunoSEQ multiplex PCR, the repertoire was profiled, and TCRdb retains in-frame clones only, with some absent. The sample holds some 220,000 clones; just under 80% are singletons and the top ten take around 0.45%. Sequenced: PBMCs. The source of these receptors is a boy aged 5 to 17 in good health and CMV-seronegative.

The chain joins TRBV6-1 to TRBJ1-1; TRBD1 might be the D (6 bases). The V gene's germline CDR1 is MNHNS and CDR2 SASEGT. The V end was cut by 9 bases, the J end by 3 bases, with 17 bases between. The CDR3 contains 14 residues. CDR3 sequence reads: CASPEQGVYTEAFF. As DNA, the CDR3 is TGTGCCAGTCCGGAACAGGGAGTGTACACTGAAGCTTTCTTT.

The chain carries TRBV6-1 and TRBJ1-5, with 8 bases lining up with TRBD1. The germline gives CDR1 MNHNS, CDR2 SASEGT. This CDR3 spans 17 amino acids. V gave up 4 bases and J gave up 6 bases; unmatched junction bases: 14. The CDR3 bases are TGTGCCAGCAGTGCCCCCCGCGGACAGGGAAGGGGTCAGCCCCAGCATTTT. Protein product: CASSAPRGQGRGQPQHF.

This clone was seen more than once but under ten times. The gene calls are TRBV27 and TRBJ2-1, with 9 bases identical to TRBD2. Trimming removed 6 bases from V and 2 bases from J; junction bases left unmatched: 8. This CDR3 region has 16 residues. Germline CDR1 and CDR2: MNHEY and SMNVEV (reference sequence). The CDR3 nucleotides are TGTGCCAGCAGCCGCGGGGCGGGAGGGCCCTACAATGAGCAGTTCTTC. Residues: CASSRGAGGPYNEQFF.

The rearrangement uses TRBV5-4 and TRBJ1-2; TRBD1 is a possible D gene (5 bases). Deletions cut 4 bases from V and 2 bases from J, with 15 bases between. The CDR3 runs 15 residues. Germline CDR1 is SGHNT and CDR2 is YYREEE (reference sequence). The CDR3 region has the DNA TGTGCCAGCAGCAGCCGAGCCGGGGGGAACTATGGCTACACCTTC. This encodes CASSSRAGGNYGYTF.

The J gene is TRBJ2-3, the V gene TRBV6-1; perhaps TRBD1 as D (6 bases). This CDR3 region has 14 residues. The V gene's germline CDR1 is MNHNS and CDR2 SASEGT. With 11 bases removed from V and 1 base from J, the gap between germline ends came to 16 bases. The CDR3 is CASEENRGTDTQYF. Written as DNA, the CDR3 is TGTGCCTCCGAAGAGAACAGGGGCACAGATACGCAGTATTTT.

Only a few counts were recorded for this clone. The rearrangement links TRBV30 to TRBJ2-5, with D tentatively TRBD2 (6 bases). CDR3 length: 14 residues. Trimming cost V 3 bases and J 4 bases, with 15 bases left between them. Looked up from germline, CDR1 is GTSNPN and CDR2 is SVGIG (reference sequence). Written as DNA, the CDR3 is TGTGCCTGGAGCCTAGGCATCGGGGGAGAGACCCAGTACTTC. Translated, it gives CAWSLGIGGETQYF.

This clone was picked up one time. The J gene is TRBJ2-7, the V gene TRBV6-4, with 8 bases identical to TRBD1. The V gene's germline CDR1 is MRHNA and CDR2 SNTAGT. V lost 8 bases, J lost 1 base, and 10 bases stayed unmatched. The CDR3 sequence is 15 residues long. The CDR3 protein is CASSIGQGVSYEQYF. The CDR3, as DNA: TGTGCCAGCTCGATTGGACAGGGAGTATCCTACGAGCAGTACTTC.

The chain employs TRBV7-8 and TRBJ2-5, with D possibly TRBD1 on 6 matching bases. The germline gives CDR1 SGHVS, CDR2 FQNEAQ. CDR3 length equals 13 residues. V was pared by 4 bases and J by 5 bases, with 11 bases between. CDR3 in amino acids: CASSSLRGETQYF. In DNA, the CDR3 is TGTGCCAGCAGCTCCCTTAGGGGGGAGACCCAGTACTTC.

CDR3 residues: CASSQVQGGYRQETQYF. CDR3 DNA: TGCGCCAGCAGCCAAGTTCAGGGGGGCTACCGCCAAGAGACCCAGTACTTC. The V and J genes are TRBV4-1 and TRBJ2-5, with TRBD1 as a possible D gene (7 bases). V lost 1 base, J lost 1 base, and 16 bases lay in between. CDR1 MGHRA and CDR2 YSYEKL come from the germline V gene. This CDR3 spans 17 amino acids.

The DNA of the CDR3 is TGTGCCAGCAGCGCCACAGGGGGCGCGGAGGAATCGGAAACAGATACGCAGTATTTT. Its translation is CASSATGGAEESETDTQYF. V is TRBV13 and J is TRBJ2-3; 9 bases are shared with TRBD1. The CDR3 is 19 amino acids. V was clipped by 5 bases and J by 3 bases; unmatched bases: 18. Germline V gene lookup returns CDR1 PRHDT and CDR2 FYEKMQ (reference sequence).

This chain links TRBV19 with TRBJ2-2; tentatively, D is TRBD1 (5 bases). Germline V gene lookup returns CDR1 LNHDA and CDR2 SQIVND (reference sequence). The CDR3 has 14 residues. The germline V and J ends were trimmed by 2 bases and 4 bases, with 8 bases remaining between them. CDR3 sequence reads: CASSIRGRTGELFF. The CDR3 DNA follows: TGTGCCAGTAGTATAAGGGGTCGCACCGGGGAGCTGTTTTTT. Complete variable domain (other parts from reference TRBV19 and TRBJ2-2): DGGITQSPKYLFRKEGQNVTLSCEQNLNHDAMYWYRQDPGQGLRLIYYSQIVNDFQKGDIAEGYSVSREKKESFPLTVTSAQKNPTAFYLCASSIRGRTGELFFGEGSRLTVL.

This clone was found once. The chain recombines TRBV5-1 with TRBJ2-3; TRBD2 agrees at 13 bases. Germline CDR1 and CDR2: SGHRS and YFSETQ. J was trimmed by 4 bases and V by 0 bases; bases with no gene match: 11. The CDR3 spans 19 residues. The CDR3 sequence: CASSLEGALAGGPSDTQYF. The DNA for the CDR3 is TGCGCCAGCAGCTTGGAGGGTGCACTAGCGGGAGGGCCTTCAGATACGCAGTATTTT.

In DNA form, the CDR3 reads TGTGCCTGGAGCAGGGATAACTATGGCTACACCTTC. Translation gives CAWSRDNYGYTF. The chain recombines TRBV30 with TRBJ1-2, with D possibly TRBD1 on 5 matching bases. The CDR3 is 12 residues long. The V gene's germline CDR1 is GTSNPN and CDR2 SVGIG (reference sequence). The germline V and J ends were trimmed by 3 bases and 1 base, with 6 bases remaining between them.

This clone was picked up a small number of times. The rearrangement uses TRBV7-6 and TRBJ2-7; 8 bases map to TRBD2. The CDR3 is 15 amino acids. The germline V gene encodes CDR1 SGHVS and CDR2 FNYEAQ. Trimming cost V 5 bases and J 5 bases; bases outside gene matches: 11. The CDR3: CASSPTGGSFDEQYF. The CDR3, as DNA: TGTGCCAGCAGCCCAACGGGGGGGAGTTTCGACGAGCAGTACTTC.

The chain recombines TRBV6-1 with TRBJ2-7, with unresolved D. The length of the CDR3 is 15 residues. V gave up 4 bases and J gave up 1 base, with 14 bases separating them. Germline V lookup: CDR1 MNHNS, CDR2 SASEGT. The CDR3 protein is CASSATWLGSYEQYF. The CDR3 DNA reads as TGTGCCAGCAGTGCCACGTGGCTCGGGTCCTACGAGCAGTACTTC.

This clone is a singleton in its sample. In DNA, the CDR3 is TGTGCCAGCAGTTTATATGGACTAGCGGGACACAATGAGCAGTTCTTC. Amino acid sequence: CASSLYGLAGHNEQFF. The V call is TRBV27, the J call TRBJ2-1, with 12 bases that match TRBD2. Germline CDR1 MNHEY, CDR2 SMNVEV (reference sequence). V shed 1 base, J shed 5 bases, and the junction held 3 bases outside the gene matches. The CDR3 consists of 16 residues.

This clone occurred once. This CDR3 is CASSLTTNGGETQYF. Here the CDR3 DNA reads TGTGCCAGCAGCTTAACAACCAACGGCGGGGAGACCCAGTACTTC. The chain has TRBV7-3 and TRBJ2-5, with a possible D match to TRBD2 (5 bases). This CDR3 region has 15 residues. CDR1 is SGHTA, CDR2 FQGTGA, per germline. Trimming stripped 0 bases from V and 5 bases from J, with 13 bases between.

The chain is built from TRBV27 and TRBJ2-7; D might be TRBD2 (5 bases). CDR1 is MNHEY and CDR2 is SMNVEV in the germline V gene (reference sequence). V dropped 2 bases and J dropped 6 bases, with 14 bases sitting between them. The CDR3 totals 14 residues. The CDR3 nucleotides read TGTGCCAGCAGTTTAGAGGGCAGTCAAGCCGAGCAGTACTTC. Protein: CASSLEGSQAEQYF.

The J gene is TRBJ2-2, the V gene TRBV2, with TRBD2 matching over 7 bases. The CDR3 extends over 16 amino acids. Germline-derived CDR1 and CDR2 are SNHLY and FYNNEI. V trimming: 4 bases; J trimming: 6 bases; junction bases outside the gene matches: 11. CDR3 loop: CASSVVGGSNPGELFF. The CDR3 DNA reads as TGTGCCAGCAGTGTGGTGGGGGGGAGCAATCCCGGGGAGCTGTTTTTT.

V gene TRBV11-2 combines with J gene TRBJ2-5; D gene ambiguous. Germline CDR1 reads SGHAT; CDR2 reads FQNNGV. The V gene lost 1 base and the J gene lost 1 base, with 7 bases spanning the gap. There are 14 residues in the CDR3. As DNA, the CDR3 is TGTGCCAGCAGCTTAGGTCAATTCCAAGAGACCCAGTACTTC. Translation: CASSLGQFQETQYF.

The CDR3 DNA sequence: TGTGCCAGCAGCCCCAGACAGGGAAACACTGAAGCTTTCTTT. Amino acids: CASSPRQGNTEAFF. This chain connects TRBV5-4 to TRBJ1-1, with TRBD1 matching over 7 bases. Germline-derived CDR1 and CDR2 are SGHNT and YYREEE (reference sequence). V shed 4 bases, J shed 2 bases, and the junction held 5 bases outside the gene matches. The CDR3 is made up of 14 amino acids.

The chain combines TRBV27 with TRBJ2-2; D gene uncertain. Germline V gene data show CDR1 as MNHEY and CDR2 as SMNVEV (reference sequence). This CDR3 spans 16 amino acids. Trimming pared 5 bases from V and 0 bases from J, leaving 13 bases between. This CDR3 reads CASSPTPDPNTGELFF. The CDR3, as DNA: TGTGCCAGCAGTCCTACGCCCGATCCGAACACCGGGGAGCTGTTTTTT.

The CDR3 sequence is CASSPSHLRGLLWGYTF. Here the CDR3 DNA reads TGTGCCAGCAGTCCCAGTCACCTCAGGGGGCTCCTTTGGGGCTACACCTTC. This chain connects TRBV2 to TRBJ1-2; 8 bases fit TRBD1. Germline V gene lookup returns CDR1 SNHLY and CDR2 FYNNEI. The CDR3 runs 17 residues. The J segment lost 8 bases and the V segment lost 5 bases, leaving 19 bases of the junction unmatched.

The V and J genes are TRBV6-4 and TRBJ2-3, with D uncertain. The CDR3 is made up of 8 amino acids. The V and J ends lost 6 bases and 12 bases respectively, with 4 bases between them. Per the germline V gene, CDR1 is MRHNA and CDR2 is SNTAGT. Here the CDR3 DNA reads TGTGCCAGCAGCTTACAGTATTTT. Amino acid sequence: CASSLQYF.

The chain employs TRBV5-1 and TRBJ2-1; 7 nucleotides line up with TRBD2. V trimming: 2 bases; J trimming: 2 bases; junction bases outside the gene matches: 1. CDR1 is SGHRS, CDR2 YFSETQ, per germline. The CDR3 sequence is 14 residues long. CDR3: CASSLGLAYNEQFF. DNA for the CDR3: TGCGCCAGCAGCTTAGGACTAGCCTACAATGAGCAGTTCTTC. Full variable domain (outside the CDR3, taken from reference TRBV5-1 and TRBJ2-1): KAGVTQTPRYLIKTRGQQVTLSCSPISGHRSVSWYQQTPGQGLQFLFEYFSETQRNKGNFPGRFSGRQFSNSRSEMNVSTLELGDSALYLCASSLGLAYNEQFFGPGTRLTVL.

This chain joins TRBV9 and TRBJ2-3; TRBD2 agrees at 7 bases. The CDR3 has 16 residues. J was trimmed by 5 bases and V by 1 base; bases with no gene match: 10. In germline, CDR1 is SGDLS, CDR2 YYNGEE. The CDR3 nucleotides read TGTGCCAGCAGCGTAAGGGGTGTGGAGCGGGGAGATACGCAGTATTTT. It codes for CASSVRGVERGDTQYF. Full variable domain (outside the CDR3, taken from reference TRBV9 and TRBJ2-3): DSGVTQTPKHLITATGQRVTLRCSPRSGDLSVYWYQQSLDQGLQFLIQYYNGEERAKGNILERFSAQQFPDLHSELNLSSLELGDSALYFCASSVRGVERGDTQYFGPGTRLTVL.

The genes are TRBV4-1 and TRBJ1-6, with a possible D match to TRBD1 (5 bases). Germline V gene sequence: CDR1 MGHRA, CDR2 YSYEKL. The CDR3 is 17 amino acids. V shed 4 bases and J shed 0 bases, with 13 bases lying between them. The CDR3 DNA is TGCGCCAGCAGCCCCCTAACTGGGGCCTCCTATAATTCACCCCTCCACTTT. Translation gives CASSPLTGASYNSPLHF.

J is TRBJ1-1 and V is TRBV5-1; 12 nucleotides line up with TRBD1. With V trimmed by 4 bases and J by 11 bases, 6 bases remained unmatched. The CDR3 loop spans 13 amino acids. Germline V gene sequence: CDR1 SGHRS, CDR2 YFSETQ. CDR3 in amino acids: CASSPGTGGLAFF. CDR3 bases: TGCGCCAGCAGCCCCGGGACAGGGGGCTTGGCTTTCTTT.

The chain uses TRBV6-1 and TRBJ2-7; 10 bases are shared with TRBD1. Germline-derived CDR1 and CDR2 are MNHNS and SASEGT. V was clipped by 4 bases and J by 2 bases; unmatched bases: 2. The CDR3 has 14 residues. CDR3 residues: CASSGGTGAYEQYF. The CDR3, as DNA: TGTGCCAGCAGTGGTGGGACAGGGGCCTACGAGCAGTACTTC.

In this sample, this clone turned up a few times. CDR3 bases: TGTGCCAGCAGCTTGGCTAGCGGGAGACTGCGTTGGGGCGGGGAGCTGTTTTTT. Translation: CASSLASGRLRWGGELFF. The chain combines TRBV7-9 with TRBJ2-2; 10 bases match TRBD2. Per germline, CDR1 SEHNR and CDR2 FQNEAQ (reference sequence). The CDR3 extends over 18 amino acids. V was pared by 3 bases and J by 7 bases, with 14 bases of the junction left unmatched. The full variable domain, rest sourced from reference TRBV7-9 and TRBJ2-2, is DTGVSQNPRHKITKRGQNVTFRCDPISEHNRLYWYRQTLGQGPEFLTYFQNEAQLEKSRLLSDRFSAERPKGSFSTLEIQRTEQGDSAMYLCASSLASGRLRWGGELFFGEGSRLTVL.